These 29 T cell receptor beta chains were sequenced from one sample in a study of vaccination and CD4 T cells after COVID-19. For these TCRs, the target antigens are not known. Sequenced with the Oncomine TCR Beta short-read assay was DNA taken from cultured CD4+ T cells. TCRdb passed the PCR reads through MiXCR, listing each CDR3 protein once. The table includes about 20,000 distinct CDR3 sequences, 38% detected once. Regarding treatment: roughly nine-day PBMC culture with coronavirus spike peptide pools or control peptides (ViraFEST assay). The starting material was CD4+ T cells from blood, cultured in vitro, obtained before SARS-CoV-2 vaccination. These receptors originate from a human donor who received a COVID-19 vaccine.

CDR3 nucleotides: TGTGCCAGCAGCACTAAAACGACAGGGGAGAACACTGAAGCTTTCTTT. As protein: CASSTKTTGENTEAFF. The chain links TRBV2 to TRBJ1-1, with 8 bases that match TRBD1. Unmatched junction bases numbered 10, after V lost 6 bases and J lost 1 base. Germline CDR1 reads SNHLY; CDR2 reads FYNNEI. The CDR3 consists of 16 residues.

This chain connects TRBV5-1 to TRBJ1-1; TRBD1 matches at 7 bases. CDR1 SGHRS and CDR2 YFSETQ come from the germline V gene. The CDR3 is made up of 13 amino acids. The J segment lost 5 bases and the V segment lost 2 bases, leaving 3 bases of the junction unmatched. The CDR3 is CASSFQGGTEAFF. CDR3 nucleotides: TGCGCCAGCAGCTTCCAGGGGGGAACTGAAGCTTTCTTT.

This CDR3 is CASSLKGRDTEAFF. CDR3 bases: TGTGCCAGCAGCTTGAAGGGAAGGGACACTGAAGCTTTCTTT. The V and J genes are TRBV5-5 and TRBJ1-1; D not resolved. Germline V gene sequence: CDR1 SGHKS, CDR2 YYEKEE (reference sequence). Trimming shortened V by 1 base and J by 3 bases, and 10 bases separated the two germline ends. The CDR3 has 14 amino acids.

This chain joins TRBV2 and TRBJ2-7; perhaps TRBD1 as D (5 bases). Germline V lookup: CDR1 SNHLY, CDR2 FYNNEI. This CDR3 has 12 residues. Trimming shortened V by 0 bases and J by 13 bases, and 13 bases separated the two germline ends. The DNA of the CDR3 is TGTGCCAGCAGTGAAGCGCAGACAGTATTCTACTTC. Translated: CASSEAQTVFYF. The full variable domain, in which reference TRBV2 and TRBJ2-7 provide the parts outside the CDR3, is EPEVTQTPSHQVTQMGQEVILRCVPISNHLYFYWYRQILGQKVEFLVSFYNNEISEKSEIFDDQFSVERPDGSNFTLKIRSTKLEDSAMYFCASSEAQTVFYFGPGTRLTVT.

The chain has TRBV23-1 and TRBJ1-2, with D maybe TRBD1 (5 bases). TRBV23-1 is an open reading frame, and its role is uncertain. The V end lost 9 bases, the J end lost 6 bases, and 20 bases lay between the germline ends. The CDR3 totals 14 residues. The CDR3 reads CARDGAEGTHGYTF. CDR3 in DNA: TGCGCCAGAGATGGCGCCGAAGGGACTCATGGCTACACCTTC.

The chain links TRBV7-2 to TRBJ2-1, with 11 bases fitting TRBD2. Germline CDR1 is SGHTA and CDR2 is FQGNSA. This CDR3 contains 19 residues. The trim removed 2 bases at V and 0 bases at J, leaving 9 bases unmatched. CDR3 region: CASSLRGLAGVGSYNEQFF. DNA of the CDR3: TGTGCCAGCAGCTTAAGAGGACTAGCGGGTGTTGGCTCCTACAATGAGCAGTTCTTC.

The gene calls are TRBV2 and TRBJ1-1; D remains unclear. This CDR3 is built from 12 residues. The germline V gene encodes CDR1 SNHLY and CDR2 FYNNEI. The V and J ends lost 8 bases and 0 bases respectively, with 7 bases between them. CDR3 protein: CASSRLNTEAFF. Here the CDR3 DNA reads TGTGCCAGCTCCAGGCTGAACACTGAAGCTTTCTTT. Based on the CDR3 plus reference TRBV2 and TRBJ1-1, the full variable domain is EPEVTQTPSHQVTQMGQEVILRCVPISNHLYFYWYRQILGQKVEFLVSFYNNEISEKSEIFDDQFSVERPDGSNFTLKIRSTKLEDSAMYFCASSRLNTEAFFGQGTRLTVV.

This clonotype was seen a handful of times. The V and J genes are TRBV6-1 and TRBJ2-1; 9 nucleotides match TRBD2. Germline-derived CDR1 and CDR2 are MNHNS and SASEGT. The CDR3 runs 17 residues. The J segment lost 2 bases and the V segment lost 2 bases, leaving 7 bases of the junction unmatched. For the CDR3, the DNA is TGTGCCAGCAGTGAACGGCTAGCGGGGTATACCTACAATGAGCAGTTCTTC. It specifies CASSERLAGYTYNEQFF.

The V gene is TRBV2, the J gene TRBJ2-2; TRBD2 agrees at 7 bases. The V gene's germline CDR1 is SNHLY and CDR2 FYNNEI. The CDR3 totals 18 residues. The V segment lost 2 bases and the J segment 0 bases; nucleotides outside the gene matches: 9. The CDR3 region is CASSELYVGGANTGELFF. DNA of the CDR3: TGTGCCAGCAGTGAACTGTATGTGGGGGGGGCGAACACCGGGGAGCTGTTTTTT.

The CDR3 is CASMGSFNYGYTF. The CDR3 nucleotides are TGTGCCAGCATGGGAAGCTTTAACTATGGCTACACCTTC. The rearrangement joins TRBV2 to TRBJ1-2; D gene ambiguous. Trimming shortened V by 7 bases and J by 1 base, and 10 bases separated the two germline ends. CDR3 length: 13 amino acids. Germline V gene lookup returns CDR1 SNHLY and CDR2 FYNNEI.

Concerning this clonotype itself: The junction differs from germline at one of its ends, possibly a read error. The V and J genes are TRBV7-9 and TRBJ2-7; a possible D gene is TRBD1 (5 bases). The germline CDR1 and CDR2 sequences are SEHNR and FQNEAQ (reference sequence). CDR3 length: 13 residues. Here the CDR3 DNA reads TGCGCCAGCAGCTTAGACAGCGCCTACGAGCAGTACTTC. Its translation: CASSLDSAYEQYF.

The rearrangement joins TRBV5-6 to TRBJ1-6; TRBD1 aligns across 8 bases. Germline V lookup: CDR1 SGHDT, CDR2 YYEEEE. The ends lost 5 bases at V and 4 bases at J; junction bases unmatched: 11. The CDR3 sequence is 17 residues long. The CDR3 nucleotides read TGTGCCAGCAGGAAAGGACAGGGACAAGTGTATAATTCACCCCTCCACTTT. The encoded protein is CASRKGQGQVYNSPLHF.

This clonotype was counted between two and nine times. The chain joins TRBV5-1 to TRBJ1-2; TRBD1 matches 8 bases. The trim removed 0 bases at V and 2 bases at J, leaving 0 bases unmatched. Germline V gives CDR1 SGHRS, CDR2 YFSETQ. The CDR3 length is 14 residues. CDR3: CASSLGTGNYGYTF. DNA of the CDR3: TGCGCCAGCAGCTTGGGGACAGGGAACTATGGCTACACCTTC.

This sequence joins TRBV19 and TRBJ1-4; 9 nucleotides align to TRBD1. Germline V gene sequence: CDR1 LNHDA, CDR2 SQIVND (reference sequence). The CDR3 is 14 residues long. The junction had 5 bases not matched to a gene; V was cut back by 6 bases and J by 6 bases. CDR3 nucleotide sequence: TGTGCCAGTAGCCCACGGACAGGGGATGAAAAACTGTTTTTT. Its translation is CASSPRTGDEKLFF.

The chain has TRBV12-3 or TRBV12-4 and TRBJ1-5; D ambiguous. This CDR3 has 14 residues. The V gene lost 6 bases and the J gene lost 4 bases, with 13 bases spanning the gap. The CDR3 DNA is TGTGCCAGCAGCCGGAGAATAGTTAATCAGCCCCAGCATTTT. Protein: CASSRRIVNQPQHF.

The genes are TRBV7-8 and TRBJ2-2; TRBD2 matches 11 bases. Germline loops: CDR1 SGHVS, CDR2 FQNEAQ. V gave up 2 bases and J gave up 4 bases; unmatched junction bases: 12. The CDR3 loop spans 19 amino acids. CDR3 bases: TGTGCCAGCAGCTTACCGCGTAGCGGGGGGGAGTTGAGCACCGGGGAGCTGTTTTTT. Its translation: CASSLPRSGGELSTGELFF.

This clonotype has only a few counts. V and J are TRBV7-9 and TRBJ2-7; 9 bases fit TRBD1. CDR1 is SEHNR, CDR2 FQNEAQ, per germline (reference sequence). CDR3 length: 15 residues. V trimming: 0 bases; J trimming: 3 bases; junction bases outside the gene matches: 3. CDR3 nucleotides: TGTGCCAGCAGCTTAGCGGACAGGGGCAACTACGAGCAGTACTTC. It specifies CASSLADRGNYEQYF.

This clonotype showed up just once. The V gene is TRBV30, the J gene TRBJ1-4, with 7 nucleotides matching TRBD1. V lost 3 bases, J lost 6 bases, and 7 bases stayed unmatched. This CDR3 comprises 14 residues. CDR1 GTSNPN and CDR2 SVGIG come from the germline V gene (reference sequence). The CDR3 protein is CAWSAGTVDEKLFF. Written as DNA, the CDR3 is TGTGCCTGGAGCGCCGGGACAGTGGATGAAAAACTGTTTTTT.

The rearrangement links TRBV10-1 to TRBJ2-7, with TRBD1 matching over 8 bases. This CDR3 is 14 amino acids long. Germline V gene lookup returns CDR1 WNHNN and CDR2 SYGVQD (reference sequence). The J segment lost 1 base and the V segment lost 2 bases, leaving 1 base of the junction unmatched. The CDR3 region has the DNA TGCGCCAGCAGTGAGGGGGACAGGTCCTACGAGCAGTACTTC. This translates into CASSEGDRSYEQYF.

This rearrangement joins TRBV7-2 to TRBJ2-7; possibly TRBD1 for D (6 bases). This CDR3 spans 13 amino acids. CDR1 and CDR2 from the germline V gene are SGHTA and FQGNSA. V was shortened by 6 bases and J by 5 bases, with 14 bases between the two germline ends. Here the CDR3 DNA reads TGTGCCAGCAGGGGGGCGGTGCTGGACGAGCAGTACTTC. Translation: CASRGAVLDEQYF. Variable domain in full (rest from reference TRBV7-2 and TRBJ2-7): GAGVSQSPSNKVTEKGKDVELRCDPISGHTALYWYRQSLGQGLEFLIYFQGNSAPDKSGLPSDRFSAERTGGSVSTLTIQRTQQEDSAVYLCASRGAVLDEQYFGPGTRLTVT.

This rearrangement joins TRBV30 to TRBJ2-1; perhaps D is TRBD1 or TRBD2 (6 bases each). CDR1 is GTSNPN, CDR2 SVGIG, per germline (reference sequence). V lost 4 bases and J lost 5, with 15 bases in between. The CDR3 consists of 14 residues. Here the CDR3 reads CAWNPRGPNNEQFF. CDR3 DNA: TGTGCCTGGAACCCCCGGGGGCCGAACAATGAGCAGTTCTTC.

This clonotype has only a few counts. The V and J genes are TRBV12-3 or TRBV12-4 and TRBJ2-7, with 9 bases identical to TRBD1. Germline trimming cut 5 bases from V and 3 bases from J; bases unmatched to any gene: 5. The CDR3 is made up of 14 amino acids. The CDR3 loop is CASSMDRGLYEQYF. The CDR3 nucleotides read TGTGCCAGCAGTATGGACAGGGGTCTCTACGAGCAGTACTTC.

Only a few counts were recorded for this clonotype. The rearrangement uses TRBV7-6 and TRBJ1-1; D unresolved. CDR1 is SGHVS and CDR2 is FNYEAQ in the germline V gene. The CDR3 is 13 residues long. Trimming removed 4 bases from V and 1 base from J, with 7 bases in between. The chain's CDR3 is CASSSVPNTEAFF. The CDR3 DNA sequence: TGTGCCAGCAGCTCCGTACCGAACACTGAAGCTTTCTTT.

This clonotype was observed a few times. CDR3 in amino acids: CASRAGGADGNTIYF. CDR3 coding DNA: TGTGCCAGCAGGGCAGGGGGCGCGGACGGAAACACCATATATTTT. The chain couples TRBV6-1 to TRBJ1-3, with TRBD1 matching 8 bases. Germline V gene lookup returns CDR1 MNHNS and CDR2 SASEGT. V shed 6 bases and J 4 bases; nucleotides not matched to a gene: 8. The CDR3 is 15 residues long.

This clonotype has more than one count but fewer than ten. The chain employs TRBV19 and TRBJ1-2; no firm D call. Deletions cut 1 base from V and 4 bases from J, with 10 bases between. The CDR3 covers 14 residues. From germline, CDR1 is LNHDA and CDR2 SQIVND (reference sequence). The CDR3 region has the DNA TGTGCCAGTAGTATAGTCGGTGGCAGCTATGGCTACACCTTC. Encoded protein: CASSIVGGSYGYTF.

This sequence joins TRBV6-1 and TRBJ2-7, with TRBD1 matching over 8 bases. J lost 5 bases, V lost 4 bases, and 7 bases had no gene match. The germline V gene has CDR1 MNHNS and CDR2 SASEGT. CDR3 size: 14 residues. For the CDR3, the DNA is TGTGCCAGCAGTGGGTGGACAGGGTTCCACGAGCAGTACTTC. Its protein is CASSGWTGFHEQYF.

This chain links TRBV6-5 with TRBJ2-7; no clear D. V lost 0 bases and J lost 1, with 10 bases in between. The germline V gene has CDR1 MNHEY and CDR2 SVGAGI. The length of the CDR3 is 15 residues. The CDR3, as DNA: TGTGCCAGCAGTTACTCGATCCCGGGTTCCTACGAGCAGTACTTC. Amino acids: CASSYSIPGSYEQYF.

This clonotype showed up just a few times. The chain uses TRBV30 and TRBJ1-6; D is perhaps TRBD1 (6 bases). Trimming took 4 bases from V and 9 from J, leaving 19 bases between them. Germline CDR1 and CDR2: GTSNPN and SVGIG (reference sequence). The CDR3 has 15 amino acids. CDR3 region: CAWTPTAGGRSPLHF. The CDR3 coding sequence is TGTGCCTGGACTCCGACTGCGGGGGGCCGTTCACCCCTCCACTTT.

This clonotype has a handful of counts. The gene calls are TRBV10-1 and TRBJ1-6; no clear D gene. CDR3 length equals 14 residues. Germline assignment: CDR1 WNHNN and CDR2 SYGVQD (reference sequence). V was pared by 4 bases and J by 10 bases, with 14 bases between. CDR3: CASSAAGFGSPLHF. CDR3 nucleotide sequence: TGCGCCAGCAGTGCGGCGGGTTTTGGATCACCCCTCCACTTT.